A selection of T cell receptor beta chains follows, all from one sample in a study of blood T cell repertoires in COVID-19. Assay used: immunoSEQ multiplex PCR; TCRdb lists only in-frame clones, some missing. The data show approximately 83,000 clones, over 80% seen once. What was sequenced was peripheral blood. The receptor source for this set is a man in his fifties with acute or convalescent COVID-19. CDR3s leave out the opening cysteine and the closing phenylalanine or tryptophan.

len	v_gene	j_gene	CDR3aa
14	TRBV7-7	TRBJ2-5	ASSSGLAGNQETQY
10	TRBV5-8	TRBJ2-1	ASSLTNYEQF
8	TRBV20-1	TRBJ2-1	SVFFNEQF
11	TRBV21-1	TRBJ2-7	ASSKARAYEQY
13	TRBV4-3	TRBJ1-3	ASSQGQVTGNTIY
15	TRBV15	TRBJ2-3	ATSRVASGSGTDTQY
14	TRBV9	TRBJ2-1	ASSPGVGNSYNEQF
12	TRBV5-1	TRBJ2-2	ASSLQGGTGELF
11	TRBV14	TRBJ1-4	ASSQEYYEKLF
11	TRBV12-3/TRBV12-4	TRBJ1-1	ASQGHSNTEAF
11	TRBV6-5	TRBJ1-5	ASSPRPGQPQH
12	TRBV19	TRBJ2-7	ASSIGDSSYEQY
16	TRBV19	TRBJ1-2	ASSVSGGPDGVFYGYT
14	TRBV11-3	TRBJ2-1	ASSLDLAGGHNEQF
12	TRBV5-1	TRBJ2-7	ASSLGQGDYEQY
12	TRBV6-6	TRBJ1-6	ASSLGQLNSPLH
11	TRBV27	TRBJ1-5	ASSRGWNQPQH
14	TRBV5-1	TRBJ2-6	ASSLDPGSGANVLT
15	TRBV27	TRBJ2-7	ASGPPGNSGRSYEQY
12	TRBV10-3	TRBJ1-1	AISADRERTEAF
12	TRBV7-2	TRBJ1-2	ASNLRGTNYGYT
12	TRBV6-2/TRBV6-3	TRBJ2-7	ASSYGIGGYEQY
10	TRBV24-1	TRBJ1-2	ATSDRRDGYT
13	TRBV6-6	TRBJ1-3	ASSPDTSSGNTIY
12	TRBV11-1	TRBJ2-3	ASSSDPGVDTQY
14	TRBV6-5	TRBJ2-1	ASSYSVGRSYNEQF
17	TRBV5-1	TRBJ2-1	ASSLEGSGRAPSYNEQF
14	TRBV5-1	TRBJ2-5	ASGLNGQGVKETQY
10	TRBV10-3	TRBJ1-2	AIRGAIHGYT
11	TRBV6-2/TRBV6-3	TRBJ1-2	ASSSGTSGGYT
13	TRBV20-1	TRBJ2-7	SASAGTSVSYEQY
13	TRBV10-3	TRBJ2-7	AISDLGGRSYEQY
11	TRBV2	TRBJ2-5	ASSALQGETQY
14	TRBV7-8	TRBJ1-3	ASSLGSRSSGNTIY
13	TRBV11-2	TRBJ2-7	ASSYEPGQAYEQY
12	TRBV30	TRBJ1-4	AWSRGQMNEKLF
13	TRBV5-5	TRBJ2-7	ASSHNQGTGYEQY
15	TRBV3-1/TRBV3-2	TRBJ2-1	ASSRQGGLESYNEQF